This TCR beta chain was profiled in a study of cytomegalovirus exposure and HLA in healthy donors. This clone was counted between two and nine times. The target antigen is unknown. The CDR3 extends over 12 amino acids. Germline values: CDR1 MNHNY, CDR2 SVGAGI (reference sequence). V was trimmed by 4 bases and J by 6 bases, leaving 6 bases between them. General observations from the study: Rarity characterized most TCR sequences, yet some public TCRs appeared in many donors.

Sequencing used immunoSEQ multiplex PCR; TCRdb keeps in-frame clones, though not all of them. The sample has 250,000 to 400,000 clones, 87% seen once; the top ten hold roughly 1.1%. This receptor was obtained from a woman in her thirties in good health and CMV-seropositive. The sample was PBMCs. This rearrangement joins TRBV6-6 to TRBJ2-2; D gene uncertain. The CDR3 nucleotides read TGTGCCAGCAGTTTCTCGTCCGGGGAGCTGTTTTTT. Translating it yields CASSFSSGELFF.